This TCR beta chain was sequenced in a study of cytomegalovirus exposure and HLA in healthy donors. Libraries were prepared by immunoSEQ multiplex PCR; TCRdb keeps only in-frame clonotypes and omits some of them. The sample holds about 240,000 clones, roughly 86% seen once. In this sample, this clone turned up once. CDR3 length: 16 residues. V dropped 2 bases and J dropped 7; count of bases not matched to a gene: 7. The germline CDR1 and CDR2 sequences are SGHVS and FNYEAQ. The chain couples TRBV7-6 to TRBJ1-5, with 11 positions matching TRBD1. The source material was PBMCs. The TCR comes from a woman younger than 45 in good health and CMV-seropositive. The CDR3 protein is CASSLTGGTGGQPQHF. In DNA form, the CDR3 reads TGTGCCAGCAGCTTAACAGGAGGGACAGGGGGGCAGCCCCAGCATTTT.